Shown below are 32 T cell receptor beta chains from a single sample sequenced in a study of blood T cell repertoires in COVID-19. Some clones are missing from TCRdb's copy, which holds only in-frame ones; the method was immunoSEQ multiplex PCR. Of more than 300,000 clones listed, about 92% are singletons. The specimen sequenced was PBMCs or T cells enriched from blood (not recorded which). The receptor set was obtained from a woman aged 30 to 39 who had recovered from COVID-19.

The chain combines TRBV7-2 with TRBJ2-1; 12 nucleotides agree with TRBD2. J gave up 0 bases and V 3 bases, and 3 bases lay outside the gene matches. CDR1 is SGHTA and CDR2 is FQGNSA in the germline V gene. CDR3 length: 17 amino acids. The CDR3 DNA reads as TGTGCCAGCAGCTTCGTACTAGCGGGGGGCTCCTACAATGAGCAGTTCTTC. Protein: CASSFVLAGGSYNEQFF.

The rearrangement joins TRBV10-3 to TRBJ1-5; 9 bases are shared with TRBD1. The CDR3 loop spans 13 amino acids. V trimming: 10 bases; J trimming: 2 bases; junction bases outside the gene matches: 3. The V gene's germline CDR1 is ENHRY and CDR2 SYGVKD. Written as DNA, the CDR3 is TGTGCCAGTAGACAGGGGGGCAATCAGCCCCAGCATTTT. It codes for CASRQGGNQPQHF.

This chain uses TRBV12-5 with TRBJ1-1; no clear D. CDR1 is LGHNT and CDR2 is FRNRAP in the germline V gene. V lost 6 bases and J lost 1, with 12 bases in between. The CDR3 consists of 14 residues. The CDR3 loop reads CASGSGQPNTEAFF. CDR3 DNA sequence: TGTGCTAGTGGGAGCGGCCAGCCGAACACTGAAGCTTTCTTT.

CDR3 region: CASSPGGAGEQFF. CDR3 DNA sequence: TGCGCCAGCAGCCCGGGTGGAGCGGGTGAGCAGTTCTTC. This chain joins TRBV4-3 and TRBJ2-1; D might be TRBD2 (6 bases). Germline CDR1 LGHNA, CDR2 YSLEER. Trimming took off 4 bases at V and 9 bases at J, with 13 bases between the two ends. CDR3 size: 13 residues.

CDR3 sequence: CASSFRQGYGYTF. The CDR3 DNA reads as TGTGCCAGCAGCTTTCGACAGGGGTATGGCTACACCTTC. The V gene is TRBV7-9, the J gene TRBJ1-2; 8 nucleotides align to TRBD1. Germline-derived CDR1 and CDR2 are SEHNR and FQNEAQ (reference sequence). V shed 3 bases, J shed 5 bases, and the junction held 2 bases outside the gene matches. The CDR3 spans 13 residues.

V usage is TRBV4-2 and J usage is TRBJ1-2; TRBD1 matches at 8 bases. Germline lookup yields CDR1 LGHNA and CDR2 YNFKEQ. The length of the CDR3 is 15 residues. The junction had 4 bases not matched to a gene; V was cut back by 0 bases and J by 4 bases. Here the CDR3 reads CASSQDDRGLYGYTF. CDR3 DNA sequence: TGTGCCAGCAGCCAAGATGACAGGGGCCTCTATGGCTACACCTTC.

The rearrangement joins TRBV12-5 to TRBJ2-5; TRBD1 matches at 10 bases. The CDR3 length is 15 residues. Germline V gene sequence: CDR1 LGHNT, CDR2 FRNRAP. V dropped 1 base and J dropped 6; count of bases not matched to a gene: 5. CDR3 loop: CASGLGQGASKTQYF. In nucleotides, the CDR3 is TGTGCTAGTGGTTTGGGACAGGGGGCGTCTAAGACCCAGTACTTC.

CDR3 sequence reads: CASSHLAGDYNEQFF. The CDR3 DNA sequence: TGTGCCAGCAGCCACCTAGCGGGTGACTACAATGAGCAGTTCTTC. This sequence joins TRBV6-4 and TRBJ2-1, with TRBD2 matching 8 bases. The CDR3 runs 15 residues. Germline CDR1 MRHNA, CDR2 SNTAGT. Trimming at V came to 6 bases and at J to 3 bases, leaving 7 bases not matched to a gene.

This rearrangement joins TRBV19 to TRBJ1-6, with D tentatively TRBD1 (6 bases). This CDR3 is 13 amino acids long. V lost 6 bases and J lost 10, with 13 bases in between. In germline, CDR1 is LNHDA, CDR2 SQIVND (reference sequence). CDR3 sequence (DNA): TGTGCCAGTAGCACAGGGTTGGAATCACCCCTCCACTTT. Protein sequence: CASSTGLESPLHF.

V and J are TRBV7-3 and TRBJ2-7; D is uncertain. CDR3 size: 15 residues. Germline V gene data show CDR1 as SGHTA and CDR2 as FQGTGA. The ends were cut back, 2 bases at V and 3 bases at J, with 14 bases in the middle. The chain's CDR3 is CASSLLRSGNYEQYF. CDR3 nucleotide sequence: TGTGCCAGCAGCTTATTGCGGTCCGGAAACTACGAGCAGTACTTC.

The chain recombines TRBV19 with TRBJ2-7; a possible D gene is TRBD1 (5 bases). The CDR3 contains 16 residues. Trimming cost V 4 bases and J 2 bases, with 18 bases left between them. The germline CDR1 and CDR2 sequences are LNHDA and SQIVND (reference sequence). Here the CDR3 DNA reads TGTGCCAGTAGTACCTCTATAGACAGTATGACCTACGAGCAGTACTTC. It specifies CASSTSIDSMTYEQYF.

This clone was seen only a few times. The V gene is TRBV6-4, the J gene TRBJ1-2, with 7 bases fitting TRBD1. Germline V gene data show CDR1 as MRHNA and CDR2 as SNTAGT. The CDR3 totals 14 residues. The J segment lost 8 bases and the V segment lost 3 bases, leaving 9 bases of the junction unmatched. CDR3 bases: TGTGCCAGCAGTGAGAGACAGGGAGTCCACGGCTACACCTTC. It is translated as CASSERQGVHGYTF.

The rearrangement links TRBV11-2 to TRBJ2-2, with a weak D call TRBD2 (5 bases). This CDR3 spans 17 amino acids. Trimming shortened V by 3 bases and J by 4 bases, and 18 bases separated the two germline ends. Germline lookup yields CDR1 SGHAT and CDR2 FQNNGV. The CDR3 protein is CASSLGLDWRGTGELFF. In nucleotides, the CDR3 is TGTGCCAGCAGCTTGGGTCTGGACTGGCGAGGCACCGGGGAGCTGTTTTTT.

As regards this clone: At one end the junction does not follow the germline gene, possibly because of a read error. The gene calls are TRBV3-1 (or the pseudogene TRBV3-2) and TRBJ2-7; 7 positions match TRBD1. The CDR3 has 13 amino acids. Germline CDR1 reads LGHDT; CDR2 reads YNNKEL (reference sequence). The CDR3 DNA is TGTGCCAGCACCCAATGGACAGGCGGCGAGCAGTACTTC. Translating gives CASTQWTGGEQYF.

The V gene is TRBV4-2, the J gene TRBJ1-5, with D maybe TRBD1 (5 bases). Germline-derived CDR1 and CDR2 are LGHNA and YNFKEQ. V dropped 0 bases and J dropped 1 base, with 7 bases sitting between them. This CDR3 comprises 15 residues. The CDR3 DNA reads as TGTGCCAGCAGCCAAGATAGGACAAGCAATCAGCCCCAGCATTTT. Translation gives CASSQDRTSNQPQHF.

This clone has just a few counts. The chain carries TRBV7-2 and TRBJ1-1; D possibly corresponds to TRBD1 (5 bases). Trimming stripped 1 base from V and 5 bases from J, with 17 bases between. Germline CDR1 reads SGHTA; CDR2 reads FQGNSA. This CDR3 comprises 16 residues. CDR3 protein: CASSLVQATLGTEAFF. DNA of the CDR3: TGTGCCAGCAGCTTAGTACAGGCGACCTTGGGTACTGAAGCTTTCTTT. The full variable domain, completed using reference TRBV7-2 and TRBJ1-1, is GAGVSQSPSNKVTEKGKDVELRCDPISGHTALYWYRQSLGQGLEFLIYFQGNSAPDKSGLPSDRFSAERTGGSVSTLTIQRTQQEDSAVYLCASSLVQATLGTEAFFGQGTRLTVV.

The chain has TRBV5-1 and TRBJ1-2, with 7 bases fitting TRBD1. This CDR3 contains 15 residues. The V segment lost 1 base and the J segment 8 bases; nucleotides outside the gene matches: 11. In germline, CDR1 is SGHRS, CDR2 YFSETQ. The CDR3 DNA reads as TGCGCCAGCAGCTTGCCCGGACAGGCTTTGAGCGGCTACACCTTC. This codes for CASSLPGQALSGYTF.

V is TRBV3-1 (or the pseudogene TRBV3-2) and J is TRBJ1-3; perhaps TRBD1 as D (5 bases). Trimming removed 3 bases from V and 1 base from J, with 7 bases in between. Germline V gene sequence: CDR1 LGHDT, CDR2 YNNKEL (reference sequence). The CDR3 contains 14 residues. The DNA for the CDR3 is TGTGCCAGCAGCCAGGGGGGGTCTGGAAACACCATATATTTT. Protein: CASSQGGSGNTIYF.

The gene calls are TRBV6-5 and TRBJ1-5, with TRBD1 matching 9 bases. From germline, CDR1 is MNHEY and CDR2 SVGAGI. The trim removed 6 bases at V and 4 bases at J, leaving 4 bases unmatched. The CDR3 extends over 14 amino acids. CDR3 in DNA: TGTGCCAGCAGACGGACAGGGGCTAATCAGCCCCAGCATTTT. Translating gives CASRRTGANQPQHF.

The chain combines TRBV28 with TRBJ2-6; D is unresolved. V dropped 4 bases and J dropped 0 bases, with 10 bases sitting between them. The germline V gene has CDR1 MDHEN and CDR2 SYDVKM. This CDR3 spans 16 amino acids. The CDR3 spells CASSSTVPSGANVLTF. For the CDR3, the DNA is TGTGCCAGCAGTTCAACGGTCCCCTCTGGGGCCAACGTCCTGACTTTC.

CDR3 region: CASSLGTGPYGYTF. DNA for the CDR3: TGTGCCAGCAGCTTAGGTACAGGCCCCTATGGCTACACCTTC. The V call is TRBV7-9, the J call TRBJ1-2, with D tentatively TRBD1 (5 bases). This CDR3 has 14 residues. Trimming shortened V by 1 base and J by 4 bases, and 10 bases separated the two germline ends. The germline gives CDR1 SEHNR, CDR2 FQNEAQ (reference sequence). Together with reference TRBV7-9 and TRBJ1-2, the CDR3 gives the full variable domain: DTGVSQNPRHKITKRGQNVTFRCDPISEHNRLYWYRQTLGQGPEFLTYFQNEAQLEKSRLLSDRFSAERPKGSFSTLEIQRTEQGDSAMYLCASSLGTGPYGYTFGSGTRLTVV.

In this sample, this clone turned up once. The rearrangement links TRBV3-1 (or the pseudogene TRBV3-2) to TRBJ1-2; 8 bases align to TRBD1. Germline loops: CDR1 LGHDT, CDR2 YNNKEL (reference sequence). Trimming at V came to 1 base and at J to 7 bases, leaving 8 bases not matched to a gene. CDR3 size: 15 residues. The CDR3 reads CASSQVGRGRGGYTF. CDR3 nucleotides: TGTGCCAGCAGCCAAGTAGGCAGGGGGCGGGGTGGCTACACCTTC.

The CDR3 nucleotides are TGTGCCAGTAGTTGGGGGACTCCTGCCCCGGACTATGGCTACACCTTC. This gives the protein CASSWGTPAPDYGYTF. The V and J genes are TRBV19 and TRBJ1-2, with D maybe TRBD1 (5 bases). The CDR3 is 16 amino acids. Trimming removed 5 bases from V and 3 bases from J, with 19 bases in between. CDR1 is LNHDA and CDR2 is SQIVND in the germline V gene (reference sequence).

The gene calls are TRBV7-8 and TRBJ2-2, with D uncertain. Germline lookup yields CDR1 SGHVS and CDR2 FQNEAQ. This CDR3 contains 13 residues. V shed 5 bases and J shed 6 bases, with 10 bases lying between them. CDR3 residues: CASSQSGPGELFF. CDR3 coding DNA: TGTGCCAGCAGCCAGTCGGGTCCCGGGGAGCTGTTTTTT.

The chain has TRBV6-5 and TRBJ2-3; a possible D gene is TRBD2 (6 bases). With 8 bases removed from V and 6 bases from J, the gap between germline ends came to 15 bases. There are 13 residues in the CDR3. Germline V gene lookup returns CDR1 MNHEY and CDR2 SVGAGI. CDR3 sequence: CASAGTQKDTQYF. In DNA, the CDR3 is TGTGCCAGCGCGGGGACTCAAAAGGATACGCAGTATTTT.

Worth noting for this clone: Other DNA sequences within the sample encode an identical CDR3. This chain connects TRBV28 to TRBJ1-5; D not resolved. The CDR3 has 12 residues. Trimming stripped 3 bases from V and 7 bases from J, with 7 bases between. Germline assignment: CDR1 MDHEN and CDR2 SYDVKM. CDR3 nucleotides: TGTGCCAGCAGTTTCTCAGGCCAGCCCCAGCATTTT. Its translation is CASSFSGQPQHF.

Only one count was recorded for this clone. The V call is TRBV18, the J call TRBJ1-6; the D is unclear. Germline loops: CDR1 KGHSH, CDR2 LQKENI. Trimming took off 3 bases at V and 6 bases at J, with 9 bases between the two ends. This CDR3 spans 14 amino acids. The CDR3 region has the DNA TGTGCCAGCTCACCTTCTTACGGTAATTCACCCCTCCACTTT. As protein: CASSPSYGNSPLHF.

The DNA of the CDR3 is TGTGCCAGCAGTTTTCAGGGTGGCTATGGCTACACCTTC. Translation gives CASSFQGGYGYTF. V usage is TRBV28 and J usage is TRBJ1-2; D is perhaps TRBD1 (5 bases). Deletions cut 3 bases from V and 4 bases from J, with 9 bases between. Germline assignment: CDR1 MDHEN and CDR2 SYDVKM. This CDR3 comprises 13 residues.

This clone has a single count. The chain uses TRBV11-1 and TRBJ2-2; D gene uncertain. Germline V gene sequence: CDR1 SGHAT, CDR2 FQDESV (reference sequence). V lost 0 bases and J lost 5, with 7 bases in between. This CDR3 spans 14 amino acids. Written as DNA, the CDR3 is TGTGCCAGCAGCTTAGCCGCAGAAACCGGGGAGCTGTTTTTT. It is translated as CASSLAAETGELFF.

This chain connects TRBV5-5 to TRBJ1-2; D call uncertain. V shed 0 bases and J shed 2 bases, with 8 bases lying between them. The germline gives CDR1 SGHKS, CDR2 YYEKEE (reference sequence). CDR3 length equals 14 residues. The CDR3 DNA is TGTGCCAGCAGCTTGGAGTACATCAACTATGGCTACACCTTC. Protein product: CASSLEYINYGYTF.

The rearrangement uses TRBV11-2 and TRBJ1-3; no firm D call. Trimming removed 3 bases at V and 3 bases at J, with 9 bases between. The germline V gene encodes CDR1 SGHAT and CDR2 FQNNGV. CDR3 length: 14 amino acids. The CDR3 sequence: CASSFGGGGNTIYF. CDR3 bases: TGTGCCAGCAGCTTCGGAGGCGGTGGAAACACCATATATTTT.

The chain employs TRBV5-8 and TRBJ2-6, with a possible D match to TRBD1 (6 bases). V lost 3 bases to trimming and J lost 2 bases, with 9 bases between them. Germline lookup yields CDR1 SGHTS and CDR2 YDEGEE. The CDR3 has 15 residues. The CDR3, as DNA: TGTGCCAGCAGCTCCAGGGGCGCTGGGGCCAACGTCCTGACTTTC. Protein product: CASSSRGAGANVLTF.